The 5 T cell receptor beta chains reported below all come from one sample, sequenced in a study of neurological immune-mediated disorders. TCRdb re-called the 5' RACE reads through MiXCR, storing one row per CDR3 protein. Of about 74,000 distinct CDR3 sequences listed, 4% to 6% are singletons. The specimen sequenced was PBMCs. The receptor source for this set is a man aged 18 to 35 with multiple sclerosis.

This clonotype has ten or more counts. V is TRBV7-2 and J is TRBJ2-6; 12 bases match TRBD1. CDR3 length: 17 amino acids. Germline CDR1 is SGHTA and CDR2 is FQGNSA. The V gene end was trimmed by 4 bases and the J gene end by 4 bases; junction bases not matched to a gene: 5. CDR3 amino acids: CASSSGQGATGANVLTF. CDR3 nucleotide sequence: TGTGCCAGCAGCTCGGGACAGGGGGCAACCGGGGCCAACGTCCTGACTTTC.

Concerning this clonotype: With a much larger clone just one base away, this may be a read error. The chain combines TRBV5-6 with TRBJ2-5; D not certain. CDR3 size: 11 residues. Deletions cut 5 bases from V and 4 bases from J, with 6 bases between. Germline CDR1 reads SGHDT; CDR2 reads YYEEEE. CDR3 sequence reads: CASRLRETQYF. The CDR3 DNA reads as TGTGCCAGCAGATTACGAGAGACCCAGTACTTC.

V and J are TRBV20-1 and TRBJ2-7; 8 bases are shared with TRBD2. The length of the CDR3 is 13 residues. The junction had 7 bases not matched to a gene; V was cut back by 3 bases and J by 6 bases. Germline loops: CDR1 DFQATT, CDR2 SNEGSKA (reference sequence). The CDR3 DNA reads as TGCAGTGCTAGTAGAGGACTAGCAGTCGAGCAGTACTTC. Translation: CSASRGLAVEQYF.

This clonotype was found many times. The chain couples TRBV6-5 to TRBJ2-1; TRBD2 matches 10 bases. Germline V lookup: CDR1 MNHEY, CDR2 SVGAGI. Trimming cost V 6 bases and J 10 bases; bases outside gene matches: 9. The length of the CDR3 is 14 residues. CDR3 sequence reads: CASRGAGGYGEQFF. Written as DNA, the CDR3 is TGTGCCAGCAGGGGAGCGGGGGGGTATGGGGAGCAGTTCTTC.

Ten or more counts support this clonotype. The V call is TRBV5-1, the J call TRBJ2-1, with D unclear. CDR3 size: 11 residues. V was cut by 2 bases and J by 4 bases, with 1 base left in between. Per germline, CDR1 SGHRS and CDR2 YFSETQ. CDR3 nucleotides: TGCGCCAGCAGCTTTTACAATGAGCAGTTCTTC. Amino acids: CASSFYNEQFF.